These 30 T cell receptor beta chains originate from one sample sequenced in a study of blood T cell repertoires in COVID-19. Sequencing used immunoSEQ multiplex PCR; TCRdb keeps in-frame clones, though not all of them. The sample has more than 140,000 clones, 80% to 90% seen once; the top ten hold less than 2%. The sequenced material came from peripheral blood. The receptors were sampled from a woman between 55 and 75 years old with acute or convalescent COVID-19.

This chain joins TRBV27 and TRBJ2-3, with 13 positions matching TRBD2. CDR1 MNHEY and CDR2 SMNVEV come from the germline V gene (reference sequence). The V segment lost 3 bases and the J segment 0 bases; nucleotides outside the gene matches: 6. This CDR3 region has 18 residues. The CDR3 DNA follows: TGTGCCAGCAGTTTGCGACTAGCGGGGGGCGGTAGCACAGATACGCAGTATTTT. This translates into CASSLRLAGGGSTDTQYF.

The gene calls are TRBV19 and TRBJ1-5; D is unresolved. V dropped 6 bases and J dropped 9 bases, with 9 bases sitting between them. The germline V gene encodes CDR1 LNHDA and CDR2 SQIVND (reference sequence). The CDR3 covers 11 residues. The CDR3 loop is CASSSPGPQHF. CDR3 bases: TGTGCCAGTAGCAGCCCGGGGCCCCAGCATTTT.

V and J are TRBV18 and TRBJ2-5; 9 bases fit TRBD1. The CDR3 is 14 residues long. Unmatched junction bases numbered 4, after V lost 6 bases and J lost 2 bases. CDR1 is KGHSH, CDR2 LQKENI, per germline. This CDR3 reads CASSPGTGQETQYF. The CDR3 DNA reads as TGTGCCAGCTCTCCCGGGACAGGGCAAGAGACCCAGTACTTC.

This chain connects TRBV6-5 to TRBJ2-7, with TRBD1 matching over 7 bases. Germline-derived CDR1 and CDR2 are MNHEY and SVGAGI. J lost 5 bases, V lost 7 bases, and 11 bases had no gene match. This CDR3 comprises 14 residues. Here the CDR3 DNA reads TGTGCCAGCATGGGGGTGACAGGGAACGACGAGCAGTACTTC. It specifies CASMGVTGNDEQYF.

The gene calls are TRBV19 and TRBJ2-1, with a possible D match to TRBD1 (7 bases). The germline V gene has CDR1 LNHDA and CDR2 SQIVND (reference sequence). The CDR3 runs 16 residues. V lost 3 bases and J lost 3, with 15 bases in between. The CDR3 DNA sequence: TGTGCCAGTAGTATGGGGCGGGACAGCCTCTACAATGAGCAGTTCTTC. This sequence encodes CASSMGRDSLYNEQFF.

This chain joins TRBV7-2 and TRBJ2-5; the D is unclear. The CDR3 contains 15 residues. Trimming left V 0 bases short and J 4 bases short, with 12 bases between. CDR1 is SGHTA, CDR2 FQGNSA, per germline. The CDR3 here is CASSLAGPRRETQYF. The CDR3 DNA follows: TGTGCCAGCAGCTTAGCGGGCCCCAGGCGAGAGACCCAGTACTTC.

The gene calls are TRBV2 and TRBJ1-1; TRBD1 agrees at 8 bases. Per the germline V gene, CDR1 is SNHLY and CDR2 is FYNNEI. This CDR3 comprises 16 residues. V shed 6 bases and J 2 bases; nucleotides not matched to a gene: 11. CDR3: CASSKGGRGLNTEAFF. DNA of the CDR3: TGTGCCAGCAGCAAAGGGGGCAGGGGGCTTAACACTGAAGCTTTCTTT. The full variable domain, with the rest looked up from reference TRBV2 and TRBJ1-1, is EPEVTQTPSHQVTQMGQEVILRCVPISNHLYFYWYRQILGQKVEFLVSFYNNEISEKSEIFDDQFSVERPDGSNFTLKIRSTKLEDSAMYFCASSKGGRGLNTEAFFGQGTRLTVV.

This clone was found once. The V gene is TRBV6-2 or TRBV6-3, the J gene TRBJ1-5; D remains ambiguous. Per the germline V gene, CDR1 is MNHEY and CDR2 is SVGEGT. V was clipped by 2 bases and J by 3 bases, with 23 bases between them. This CDR3 is built from 19 residues. The CDR3 sequence is CASSYLLFSGQDYNQPQHF. The CDR3 DNA sequence: TGTGCCAGCAGTTACCTTTTATTTTCTGGTCAGGACTACAATCAGCCCCAGCATTTT.

This chain uses TRBV7-2 with TRBJ1-2; the match to TRBD1 covers 11 bases. In germline, CDR1 is SGHTA, CDR2 FQGNSA. The CDR3 sequence is 14 residues long. After removal of 4 bases from V and 8 bases from J, the junction contained 6 bases not matched to a gene. CDR3 sequence (DNA): TGTGCCAGCAGCTCGGACAGGGGGCTTAGGGGCTACACCTTC. This encodes CASSSDRGLRGYTF.

The chain has TRBV24-1 and TRBJ2-6; D is possibly TRBD2 (6 bases). V shed 9 bases and J shed 1 base, with 15 bases lying between them. This CDR3 region has 16 residues. Germline CDR1 is KGHDR and CDR2 is SFDVKD. CDR3: CATAGIGPSGANVLTF. For the CDR3, the DNA is TGTGCCACCGCGGGGATAGGCCCATCTGGGGCCAACGTCCTGACTTTC.

The J gene is TRBJ1-1, the V gene TRBV29-1; D is perhaps TRBD1 (6 bases). Germline loops: CDR1 SQVTM, CDR2 ANQGSEA. This CDR3 region has 11 residues. V was cut by 4 bases and J by 6 bases, with 9 bases left in between. In DNA, the CDR3 is TGCAGCGTTGCAGGGGAAGCTGAAGCTTTCTTT. Its translation: CSVAGEAEAFF. Filled out from reference TRBV29-1 and TRBJ1-1, the complete variable domain reads SAVISQKPSRDICQRGTSLTIQCQVDSQVTMMFWYRQQPGQSLTLIATANQGSEATYESGFVIDKFPISRPNLTFSTLTVSNMSPEDSSIYLCSVAGEAEAFFGQGTRLTVV.

The J gene is TRBJ1-4, the V gene TRBV19; the match to TRBD1 covers 8 bases. CDR1 LNHDA and CDR2 SQIVND come from the germline V gene (reference sequence). Trimming removed 5 bases from V and 6 bases from J; junction bases left unmatched: 8. The CDR3 runs 15 residues. The CDR3 is CASSGTGQADEKLFF. CDR3 bases: TGTGCCAGTAGTGGAACGGGACAGGCTGATGAAAAACTGTTTTTT. The whole variable domain, filled in from reference TRBV19 and TRBJ1-4, reads DGGITQSPKYLFRKEGQNVTLSCEQNLNHDAMYWYRQDPGQGLRLIYYSQIVNDFQKGDIAEGYSVSREKKESFPLTVTSAQKNPTAFYLCASSGTGQADEKLFFGSGTQLSVL.

The table lists this clone with a count of one. The chain is built from TRBV9 and TRBJ1-2; the match to TRBD1 covers 8 bases. V shed 4 bases and J 11 bases; nucleotides not matched to a gene: 7. Germline CDR1 SGDLS, CDR2 YYNGEE. CDR3 length: 12 residues. The CDR3 protein is CASSTRQGRYTF. Here the CDR3 DNA reads TGTGCCAGCAGCACCCGACAGGGGAGGTACACCTTC.

The V gene is TRBV28, the J gene TRBJ2-2, with D possibly being TRBD1 (6 bases). There are 16 residues in the CDR3. V was pared by 7 bases and J by 4 bases, with 19 bases between. CDR1 is MDHEN, CDR2 SYDVKM, per germline. CDR3 sequence: CASINQIRGTTGELFF. The CDR3 DNA reads TGTGCCAGCATCAATCAGATAAGGGGGACCACCGGGGAGCTGTTTTTT.

CDR3 DNA: TGTGCCAGTACCCGATCCGACAAAGACTATGGCTACACCTTC. This sequence encodes CASTRSDKDYGYTF. V is TRBV19 and J is TRBJ1-2; D remains ambiguous. This CDR3 region has 14 residues. V gave up 7 bases and J gave up 3 bases, with 15 bases separating them. In germline, CDR1 is LNHDA, CDR2 SQIVND (reference sequence). Drawing the rest from reference TRBV19 and TRBJ1-2, the complete variable domain is DGGITQSPKYLFRKEGQNVTLSCEQNLNHDAMYWYRQDPGQGLRLIYYSQIVNDFQKGDIAEGYSVSREKKESFPLTVTSAQKNPTAFYLCASTRSDKDYGYTFGSGTRLTVV.

This clone was detected once. This sequence joins TRBV19 and TRBJ1-1, with 7 bases that match TRBD1. The CDR3 sequence is 15 residues long. V shed 4 bases and J 1 base; nucleotides not matched to a gene: 6. Germline V gene sequence: CDR1 LNHDA, CDR2 SQIVND (reference sequence). CDR3 residues: CASSTSGQSNTEAFF. In DNA, the CDR3 is TGTGCCAGTAGTACTTCGGGACAGTCGAACACTGAAGCTTTCTTT.

This sequence joins TRBV28 and TRBJ1-5; possibly TRBD1 for D (5 bases). The CDR3 contains 17 residues. The V end lost 4 bases, the J end lost 4 bases, and 20 bases lay between the germline ends. Germline V gene sequence: CDR1 MDHEN, CDR2 SYDVKM. The CDR3 sequence: CASSSGRGRGSNQPQHF. In DNA form, the CDR3 reads TGTGCCAGCAGTTCCGGAAGGGGAAGGGGATCGAATCAGCCCCAGCATTTT.

This clone was found once. V and J are TRBV3-1 (or the pseudogene TRBV3-2) and TRBJ1-5; 10 bases line up with TRBD1. The CDR3 extends over 19 amino acids. CDR1 and CDR2 from the germline V gene are LGHDT and YNNKEL (reference sequence). The trim removed 2 bases at V and 1 base at J, leaving 11 bases unmatched. CDR3 protein: CASSQHRDRGRISNQPQHF. Written as DNA, the CDR3 is TGTGCCAGCAGCCAACACCGGGACAGGGGCCGTATAAGCAATCAGCCCCAGCATTTT.

This sequence joins TRBV7-2 and TRBJ2-5; 10 bases align to TRBD2. Germline lookup yields CDR1 SGHTA and CDR2 FQGNSA. V gave up 3 bases and J gave up 2 bases; unmatched junction bases: 3. The CDR3 spans 15 residues. CDR3 residues: CASSLQAGGQETQYF. The CDR3 nucleotides read TGTGCCAGCAGCTTGCAAGCGGGGGGGCAAGAGACCCAGTACTTC.

The chain combines TRBV9 with TRBJ1-3; D is unclear. The CDR3 length is 15 residues. The ends were cut back, 3 bases at V and 0 bases at J, with 10 bases in the middle. Germline CDR1 SGDLS, CDR2 YYNGEE. The CDR3 region is CASSGLLASGNTIYF. CDR3 sequence (DNA): TGTGCCAGCAGCGGCCTCCTGGCCTCTGGAAACACCATATATTTT.

DNA of the CDR3: TGTGCCAGCAGTTACGACGGGTATTCCCCATACGAGCAGTACTTC. Protein product: CASSYDGYSPYEQYF. The rearrangement uses TRBV6-2 or TRBV6-3 and TRBJ2-7; D remains unclear. The CDR3 totals 15 residues. Trimming took 2 bases from V and 4 from J, leaving 15 bases between them. Per germline, CDR1 MNHEY and CDR2 SVGEGT.

The V gene is TRBV11-1, the J gene TRBJ1-2, with 7 nucleotides matching TRBD1. V was pared by 2 bases and J by 4 bases, with 4 bases of the junction left unmatched. The CDR3 is 14 residues long. CDR1 and CDR2 from the germline V gene are SGHAT and FQDESV (reference sequence). DNA of the CDR3: TGTGCCAGCAGCTTAAGGGGGACAGTCTATGGCTACACCTTC. Residues: CASSLRGTVYGYTF.

The V call is TRBV2, the J call TRBJ1-3; D not resolved. Trimming shortened V by 6 bases and J by 0 bases, and 6 bases separated the two germline ends. From germline, CDR1 is SNHLY and CDR2 FYNNEI. The CDR3 has 13 amino acids. The CDR3 DNA is TGTGCCAGCAGAGGCGGCTCTGGAAACACCATATATTTT. It is translated as CASRGGSGNTIYF.

This clone has just one count. This rearrangement joins TRBV5-4 to TRBJ2-7; 8 nucleotides match TRBD1. The CDR3 is 13 residues long. In germline, CDR1 is SGHNT, CDR2 YYREEE (reference sequence). Trimming cost V 5 bases and J 3 bases; bases outside gene matches: 4. The DNA for the CDR3 is TGTGCCAGCAGAGAGACAGGGGACTACGAGCAGTACTTC. It specifies CASRETGDYEQYF. Complete variable domain (other parts from reference TRBV5-4 and TRBJ2-7): ETGVTQSPTHLIKTRGQQVTLRCSSQSGHNTVSWYQQALGQGPQFIFQYYREEENGRGNFPPRFSGLQFPNYSSELNVNALELDDSALYLCASRETGDYEQYFGPGTRLTVT.

The chain is built from TRBV7-9 and TRBJ2-3, with 10 bases aligning to TRBD2. The trim removed 6 bases at V and 2 bases at J, leaving 5 bases unmatched. The germline gives CDR1 SEHNR, CDR2 FQNEAQ (reference sequence). This CDR3 has 15 residues. The CDR3 sequence is CASRALAGDTDTQYF. The CDR3 DNA reads as TGTGCCAGCAGGGCTCTAGCGGGGGACACAGATACGCAGTATTTT.

This chain connects TRBV6-2 or TRBV6-3 to TRBJ1-5, with 7 bases identical to TRBD1. The ends lost 6 bases at V and 9 bases at J; junction bases unmatched: 11. Germline V lookup: CDR1 MNHEY, CDR2 SVGEGT. This CDR3 spans 14 amino acids. CDR3 sequence: CASSRGQPTGPQHF. The CDR3 DNA is TGTGCCAGCAGCCGGGGACAGCCGACCGGGCCCCAGCATTTT.

The chain uses TRBV6-2 or TRBV6-3 and TRBJ1-3, with D possibly matching TRBD1 (6 bases). The CDR3 is 15 amino acids. Germline CDR1 and CDR2: MNHEY and SVGEGT. V lost 4 bases and J 0 bases, leaving 10 bases between the germline ends. CDR3 in amino acids: CASSFRQVSGNTIYF. The CDR3 bases are TGTGCCAGCAGTTTCCGACAGGTCTCTGGAAACACCATATATTTT.

This clone was counted only a few times. The V gene is TRBV4-2, the J gene TRBJ2-7; tentatively, D is TRBD2 (5 bases). The CDR3 totals 15 residues. CDR1 and CDR2 from the germline V gene are LGHNA and YNFKEQ. The germline V and J ends were trimmed by 3 bases and 4 bases, with 16 bases remaining between them. The CDR3 loop is CASSQNGLRKYEQYF. The DNA for the CDR3 is TGTGCCAGCAGCCAGAACGGACTTAGAAAGTACGAGCAGTACTTC.

The J gene is TRBJ2-7, the V gene TRBV5-5, with 9 nucleotides matching TRBD1. The germline V gene encodes CDR1 SGHKS and CDR2 YYEKEE (reference sequence). This CDR3 comprises 14 residues. The trim removed 9 bases at V and 1 base at J, leaving 8 bases unmatched. This CDR3 is CATRGTGPSYEQYF. DNA of the CDR3: TGTGCCACTAGAGGGACAGGGCCGTCCTACGAGCAGTACTTC.

The chain has TRBV6-1 and TRBJ1-2; D is uncertain. Trimming took off 2 bases at V and 1 base at J, with 11 bases between the two ends. Germline V lookup: CDR1 MNHNS, CDR2 SASEGT. This CDR3 comprises 15 residues. For the CDR3, the DNA is TGTGCCAGCAGTGAACCGGGGTACGGTAACTATGGCTACACCTTC. It codes for CASSEPGYGNYGYTF.